Presented here are 6 T cell receptor beta chains from one specimen sequenced in a study of blood T cells in healthy people across ages. It was with a sample-barcoded 5' primer and a J-beta primer mix that a second PCR of roughly 7 to 12 cycles was run. TCRdb ran MiXCR on the 5' RACE reads and lists one entry per CDR3 protein. The sample records more than 500,000 distinct CDR3 sequences, roughly a quarter being singletons. The material sequenced was blood. The receptor set was obtained from a woman aged 70-85 years in good health.

The genes are TRBV20-1 and TRBJ1-2; 9 nucleotides agree with TRBD1. Germline trimming cut 6 bases from V and 8 bases from J; bases unmatched to any gene: 19. Germline assignment: CDR1 DFQATT and CDR2 SNEGSKA (reference sequence). The CDR3 is 16 amino acids. For the CDR3, the DNA is TGCAGTGCCAGTGTGACAGGGGGTTCCCATTCTGGGGGCTACACCTTC. Translating it yields CSASVTGGSHSGGYTF.

This clonotype was counted only a few times. J is TRBJ2-1 and V is TRBV24-1; D is possibly TRBD2 (6 bases). The CDR3 contains 15 residues. Trimming took 3 bases from V and 6 from J, leaving 14 bases between them. Germline CDR1 is KGHDR and CDR2 is SFDVKD. The CDR3 DNA reads as TGTGCCACCAGTGATCCGCGGGGTTGGGGCAATGAGCAGTTCTTC. Protein: CATSDPRGWGNEQFF.

This clonotype was picked up a small number of times. The gene calls are TRBV6-5 and TRBJ2-2; 9 bases align to TRBD1. The J segment lost 4 bases and the V segment lost 4 bases, leaving 1 base of the junction unmatched. The CDR3 is made up of 14 amino acids. Germline V gene sequence: CDR1 MNHEY, CDR2 SVGAGI. The CDR3 loop reads CASSWDRVTGELFF. Here the CDR3 DNA reads TGTGCCAGCAGTTGGGACAGGGTCACCGGGGAGCTGTTTTTT.

This rearrangement joins TRBV18 to TRBJ2-1, with D perhaps TRBD1 (7 bases). There are 15 residues in the CDR3. Germline V gene sequence: CDR1 KGHSH, CDR2 LQKENI. V shed 6 bases and J shed 1 base, with 13 bases lying between them. CDR3 DNA sequence: TGTGCCAGCTCCCCAGGGGGGATGTCCTACAATGAGCAGTTCTTC. It yields the protein CASSPGGMSYNEQFF.

This clonotype was recorded many times. This rearrangement joins TRBV29-1 to TRBJ2-7; tentatively, D is TRBD1 or TRBD2 (5 bases each). Trimming pared 7 bases from V and 1 base from J, leaving 11 bases between. This CDR3 contains 12 residues. CDR1 SQVTM and CDR2 ANQGSEA come from the germline V gene. CDR3 nucleotide sequence: TGCAGCGCCCGGGACCCATCCTACGAGCAGTACTTC. This codes for CSARDPSYEQYF.

This clonotype turned up a few times. One end of the junction varies from germline; a read error may be responsible. The V call is TRBV6-1, the J call TRBJ1-4; no definite D call. Germline CDR1 is MNHNS and CDR2 is SASEGT. The CDR3 loop spans 17 amino acids. CDR3 bases: TGCGCCAGCAGCAACCCCCTGGGCCTCAGAGAAAATGAAAAACTGTTTTTT. Protein product: CASSNPLGLRENEKLFF.